This T cell receptor beta chain was documented in a study of CD4 T cell repertoires in COVID-19. Using immunoSEQ multiplex PCR, the repertoire was profiled, and TCRdb retains in-frame clones only, with some absent. The profile shows more than 65,000 clones, roughly 80% of them singletons. The CDR3 spans 15 residues. Germline CDR1 is SGHDN and CDR2 is FVKESK. V shed 8 bases and J shed 6 bases, with 22 bases lying between them. Material: CD4+ T cells from peripheral blood, obtained after recovery from COVID-19. The sequence was collected from a human donor who had COVID-19. The J gene is TRBJ1-1, the V gene TRBV14; D is ambiguous. The DNA for the CDR3 is TGTGCCAGCTCCGTTGGCAGGACCCGAAGCGCTGAAGCTTTCTTT. Encoded protein: CASSVGRTRSAEAFF.